This record covers a single T cell receptor (beta chain). Antigen: not known. The data originate from a study of T cells expressing NK-cell markers. Study in general: The authors sequenced eight donors, of whom seven were HCMV-seropositive and one was seronegative. Study-wide results and caveats: About 1.0-8% of CD8+ T cells in a handful of donors belonged to dominant NKG2C+ clonotypes.

CDR1 is SGHRS and CDR2 is YFSETQ in the germline V gene. This CDR3 has 14 residues. TCRdb reprocessed the 5' RACE reads and keeps a single row for each CDR3 protein, giving no DNA. The repertoire table contains hundreds of thousands of distinct CDR3 sequences. Sequencing was done on a sample of blood T cells: a sorted CD56 or NKG2C T cell subset, CD4+ or CD8+ T cells, or bulk PBMC T cells (not recorded which). This TCR was recovered from a woman between 18 and 70 years old in good health. This chain links TRBV5-1 with TRBJ2-3; the D call from TCRdb, TRBD1, cannot be confirmed without DNA. This CDR3 is CASLAGGTRDTQYF.